This T cell receptor beta chain was recovered during a study of shared clonotypes between healthy human individuals (dated by TCRdb to between 2020 and 2021). With respect to the entire study: A couple of women and three men aged 18 to 49 years were included in the cohort. Blood TCR repertoires of about five healthy adults were deeply sequenced to estimate repertoire size and the extent of clonotype sharing between individuals. To increase sequencing depth and limit assay-specific biases, different laboratories used diverse techniques to prepare libraries and sequence TCR repertoires. Per donor, leukapheresis produced somewhere between about 0.94 and 9 billion PBMCs. Paper-wide results and their limitations: Pairwise subsampling led to the expectation that sequencing depth would affect the degree of clonotype sharing among donors. The genetic and exposure-history diversity represented was limited by the small number of donors. Sampling was restricted to blood, and TCR repertoires in tissues likely differ from the TCR repertoires found in blood.

The donors were healthy, HIV-negative adults with no recently reported acute infections or vaccinations. All donors were Caucasian adults living in Nashville, Tennessee, USA. For unsorted samples, tens of millions of PBMCs were counted, and genomic DNA was extracted using the QIAamp DNA Blood Mini kit. Blood was obtained by leukapheresis, after which PBMCs were separated by Ficoll-Histopaque density gradient centrifugation and cryopreserved in liquid nitrogen vapor phase. The germline V gene (reference sequence) specifies SEHNR as CDR1 and FQNEAQ as CDR2. Including cysteine and phenylalanine, the CDR3 has 14 amino acids. Only CDR3 DNA is held: 42 bases, read in frame from base 1. The junction shows trimming of 1 base on V and 2 bases on J, plus 6 bases between the germline ends. TCR CDR3 regions were amplified from genomic DNA by multiplex PCR using the deep immunoSEQ assay. Extracted genomic DNA from each cell subset was distributed evenly across all wells of several immunoSEQ 96-well plates, and each plate was treated as a replicate. For unsorted PBMC, each replicate PCR was loaded with approximately 300 ng genomic DNA, equivalent to tens of thousands of T cell genomes. Ten immunoSEQ deep assay plates were used to sequence the unsorted PBMC genomic DNA. The purified libraries were quantified using a Qubit 3.0 fluorometer, sized with a Bioanalyzer 2100, and then quantified again using the KAPA Library Quantification kit. Every immunoSEQ 96-well plate was sequenced on a separate single-read 150-cycle Illumina NextSeq 550 flow cell. On the authors' methods: Because the immunoSEQ output included only junctional sequences and no quality scores, the filtering could not be the same as the filtering used for full-length reads. Sequences were annotated with PyIR, a Python wrapper for IgBLAST v1.9, and V/J genes and CDR3 were assigned using IMGT germline references. Any read was removed if the V/J assignment was weak (E-value above 1e-6), the CDR3 was missing, or the read contained stop codons, out-of-frame junctions, or ambiguous translated residues. A V3J clonotype was defined by an identical inferred V gene, J gene, and CDR3 amino acid sequence. To compute the percentage overlap between repertoires, the number of shared unique clonotypes was divided by the size of the smaller repertoire. RTK rarefaction, the Chao1 estimator, and Recon v2.1 estimates of unobserved clonotypes were used to assess repertoire richness. In TCRdb, the immuneACCESS table is reduced to in-frame sequences with V and J assigned. These tables do not hold every clone; where another copy was compared, an unresolved V gene accounts for under half, and the others remain unexplained. The V and J calls and clone size were taken over from that table, and D and trimming were inferred from the DNA. The sample table contains about 600,000 clones; only one count was recorded for roughly four fifths of them. The ten largest account for around 11% of the sample.

As regards this clone: It has no known antigen specificity. Per-base quality was not reported, and no clone a single base away is much larger than it.

The clonotype originates from a woman in her 40s in good health. Some clones in this sample may be carry-over from other donors' samples. The chain is assembled from TRBV7-9 and TRBJ1-5; no D gene call is confident. Sample: PBMCs. At the DNA level, the sequence is TGTGCCAGCAGCTTAGGATTCGGCAATCAGCCCCAGCATTTT. Its amino acids are CASSLGFGNQPQHF.